This passage covers 19 T cell receptor beta chains from one sample sequenced in a study of shared clonotypes between healthy human individuals. The protocol was immunoSEQ multiplex PCR, while the TCRdb copy is restricted to in-frame clones and leaves out a portion. Of about 1 million clones in the sample, 65% to 75% were seen once. Sequenced: memory CD4+ T cells sorted from blood. Documented subset: CD45RA-negative fraction. These receptors came from a man between 18 and 35 years old in good health.

This chain joins TRBV6-1 and TRBJ2-3, with D tentatively TRBD1 (6 bases). Germline assignment: CDR1 MNHNS and CDR2 SASEGT. V lost 3 bases and J 0 bases, leaving 13 bases between the germline ends. This CDR3 spans 16 amino acids. CDR3 DNA sequence: TGTGCCAGCAGTGAGTTTGGGACAACTAGCACAGATACGCAGTATTTT. It yields the protein CASSEFGTTSTDTQYF.

A note on this clone: Other DNA sequences within the sample encode an identical CDR3. The chain is built from TRBV5-1 and TRBJ2-3; D is unclear. CDR1 and CDR2 from the germline V gene are SGHRS and YFSETQ. Trimming stripped 0 bases from V and 4 bases from J, with 9 bases between. This CDR3 contains 14 residues. CDR3 sequence reads: CASSLEGPADTQYF. The CDR3 DNA is TGCGCCAGCAGCTTGGAGGGTCCGGCAGATACGCAGTATTTT.

This clone has more than one count but fewer than ten. This chain connects TRBV7-8 to TRBJ2-1; 9 positions agree with TRBD2. Germline V gives CDR1 SGHVS, CDR2 FQNEAQ. The CDR3 loop spans 16 amino acids. Trimming at V came to 3 bases and at J to 7 bases, leaving 10 bases not matched to a gene. This CDR3 reads CASSFGAGGPWNEQFF. The CDR3 DNA follows: TGTGCCAGCAGCTTTGGGGCGGGAGGGCCGTGGAATGAGCAGTTCTTC.

The gene calls are TRBV19 and TRBJ2-1; D is unclear. This CDR3 is 13 amino acids long. Germline CDR1 is LNHDA and CDR2 is SQIVND (reference sequence). V lost 7 bases and J 7 bases, leaving 14 bases between the germline ends. Here the CDR3 reads CASTFGPLNEQFF. CDR3 DNA: TGTGCCAGTACGTTCGGGCCTTTAAATGAGCAGTTCTTC.

This clone has at least ten counts. The rearrangement links TRBV30 to TRBJ2-7; D is undetermined. This CDR3 is 12 amino acids long. Germline assignment: CDR1 GTSNPN and CDR2 SVGIG (reference sequence). Deletions cut 3 bases from V and 2 bases from J, with 8 bases between. The CDR3 DNA is TGTGCCTGGAGCGATAATGCCTACGAGCAGTACTTC. This sequence encodes CAWSDNAYEQYF. Using reference TRBV30 and TRBJ2-7 for the parts outside the CDR3, the full variable domain is SQTIHQWPATLVQPVGSPLSLECTVEGTSNPNLYWYRQAAGRGLQLLFYSVGIGQISSEVPQNLSASRPQDRQFILSSKKLLLSDSGFYLCAWSDNAYEQYFGPGTRLTVT.

CDR3 in amino acids: CASSTGTGSGANVLTF. CDR3 DNA: TGTGCCAGTAGTACAGGGACAGGGTCCGGGGCCAACGTCCTGACTTTC. The rearrangement joins TRBV19 to TRBJ2-6; 9 bases line up with TRBD1. Trimming removed 4 bases from V and 4 bases from J; junction bases left unmatched: 5. Germline CDR1 is LNHDA and CDR2 is SQIVND (reference sequence). CDR3 length: 16 residues.

Notes on this clone: An end of the junction does not agree with germline; a read error may underlie this. The V and J genes are TRBV5-5 and TRBJ1-2, with TRBD1 as a possible D gene (5 bases). CDR1 is SGHKS and CDR2 is YYEKEE in the germline V gene (reference sequence). The CDR3 totals 15 residues. CDR3 loop: CASSLDAGTNCGYTF. The CDR3 coding sequence is TGTGCCAGCAGCTTGGATGCAGGGACCAACTGTGGCTACACCTTC.

Ten or more counts support this clone. V usage is TRBV5-6 and J usage is TRBJ2-7; 10 bases line up with TRBD1. Germline CDR1 SGHDT, CDR2 YYEEEE. This CDR3 is built from 15 residues. After removal of 4 bases from V and 6 bases from J, the junction contained 10 bases not matched to a gene. CDR3 DNA: TGTGCCAGCAGCCCTAGGACAGGGGGGTCGGGCGAGCAGTACTTC. Amino acids: CASSPRTGGSGEQYF.

The V gene is TRBV6-5, the J gene TRBJ1-2; D perhaps matches TRBD1 (5 bases). V was pared by 6 bases and J by 4 bases, with 18 bases between. Germline-derived CDR1 and CDR2 are MNHEY and SVGAGI. The CDR3 covers 15 residues. CDR3 DNA sequence: TGTGCCAGCAGCTTATATGGGGGATCGGGCTATGGCTACACCTTC. The encoded protein is CASSLYGGSGYGYTF.

The chain carries TRBV5-1 and TRBJ1-1; TRBD1 aligns across 7 bases. In germline, CDR1 is SGHRS, CDR2 YFSETQ. There are 17 residues in the CDR3. After removal of 4 bases from V and 0 bases from J, the junction contained 12 bases not matched to a gene. CDR3 nucleotide sequence: TGCGCCAGCAGCCCTTTAGGGGGCGCGAGCATGAACACTGAAGCTTTCTTT. Protein sequence: CASSPLGGASMNTEAFF.

V usage is TRBV11-2 and J usage is TRBJ2-3, with a tentative D call TRBD1 (5 bases). V lost 1 base and J 0 bases, leaving 8 bases between the germline ends. This CDR3 spans 15 amino acids. Germline-derived CDR1 and CDR2 are SGHAT and FQNNGV. The chain's CDR3 is CASSLGQSSTDTQYF. CDR3 DNA sequence: TGTGCCAGCAGCTTAGGACAGTCTAGCACAGATACGCAGTATTTT.

This clone was detected a few times. J is TRBJ2-2 and V is TRBV7-3; 8 bases align to TRBD2. This CDR3 comprises 14 residues. The junction had 5 bases not matched to a gene; V was cut back by 5 bases and J by 6 bases. The germline V gene encodes CDR1 SGHTA and CDR2 FQGTGA. The CDR3 spells CASSEGLGAGELFF. CDR3 nucleotides: TGTGCCAGCAGCGAGGGACTAGGTGCCGGGGAGCTGTTTTTT.

The V and J genes are TRBV28 and TRBJ2-2, with 8 bases fitting TRBD1. The germline gives CDR1 MDHEN, CDR2 SYDVKM. The CDR3 has 14 residues. V shed 8 bases, J shed 3 bases, and the junction held 5 bases outside the gene matches. CDR3 sequence reads: CASSDRVDTGELFF. DNA of the CDR3: TGTGCCAGCTCGGACAGGGTGGACACCGGGGAGCTGTTTTTT.

The chain couples TRBV19 to TRBJ1-5; D ambiguous. V shed 4 bases and J shed 3 bases, with 7 bases lying between them. Germline V gene data show CDR1 as LNHDA and CDR2 as SQIVND (reference sequence). The CDR3 is 13 amino acids. In nucleotides, the CDR3 is TGTGCCAGTAGTAGCCAATACAATCAGCCCCAGCATTTT. Encoded protein: CASSSQYNQPQHF.

Details on this clone: Different DNA sequences within this sample yield the same CDR3. The chain recombines TRBV6-6 with TRBJ1-4; maybe TRBD1 (6 bases). Germline values: CDR1 MNHNY, CDR2 SVGAGI (reference sequence). The CDR3 sequence is 12 residues long. The V and J ends lost 5 bases and 7 bases respectively, with 8 bases between them. CDR3: CASSGDTEKLFF. In nucleotides, the CDR3 is TGTGCCAGCAGTGGGGACACTGAAAAACTGTTTTTT.

The chain links TRBV5-1 to TRBJ2-7, with D tentatively TRBD1 (5 bases). The CDR3 runs 15 residues. Looked up from germline, CDR1 is SGHRS and CDR2 is YFSETQ. Trimming left V 2 bases short and J 1 base short, with 13 bases between. CDR3 nucleotide sequence: TGCGCCAGCAGCTTAATAGGAGACAGTTCCTACGAGCAGTACTTC. It is translated as CASSLIGDSSYEQYF.

Points on this clone: The sample has other DNA sequences that encode this CDR3 too. The V call is TRBV6-1, the J call TRBJ1-1; the D gene is possibly TRBD1 (5 bases). Germline V lookup: CDR1 MNHNS, CDR2 SASEGT. Trimming stripped 1 base from V and 3 bases from J, with 6 bases between. This CDR3 is 13 amino acids long. This CDR3 reads CASSEGGDTEAFF. As DNA, the CDR3 is TGTGCCAGCAGTGAAGGGGGCGACACTGAAGCTTTCTTT.

This clone was counted a few times. The CDR3 here is CASGGRAYGYTF. DNA for the CDR3: TGTGCCAGCGGGGGACGGGCCTATGGCTACACCTTC. The chain is built from TRBV6-1 and TRBJ1-2; tentative D call: TRBD1 (5 bases). The CDR3 is 12 amino acids. Between the trimmed V and J ends, which lost 8 bases and 4 bases, there was a span of 11 bases. Germline V gene data show CDR1 as MNHNS and CDR2 as SASEGT.

There are a few counts of this clone. The rearrangement uses TRBV27 and TRBJ2-1, with D uncertain. CDR1 MNHEY and CDR2 SMNVEV come from the germline V gene (reference sequence). V lost 6 bases, J lost 0 bases, and 6 bases lay in between. The CDR3 is made up of 13 amino acids. The CDR3 region is CASRRSSYNEQFF. The CDR3 coding sequence is TGTGCCAGCAGACGAAGCTCCTACAATGAGCAGTTCTTC.